This T cell receptor beta chain was retrieved from a study of cytomegalovirus exposure and HLA in healthy donors. This CDR3 has 15 residues. V trimming: 4 bases; J trimming: 4 bases; junction bases outside the gene matches: 7. Germline CDR1 and CDR2: MNHNS and SASEGT. Notes on this clone: Its antigen is still unknown.

This PCR relied on a set of 60 Vbeta primers and 13 Jbeta primers. TCRdb keeps only in-frame clones here, not all; method: immunoSEQ multiplex PCR. The sample includes under 95,000 clones. Whole-study results and caveats: Researchers counted around 170 TCR beta chains as cytomegalovirus-associated. In vitro checks showed that a few CMV-associated chains really do target CMV antigens. Common viral pathogens seemed, in a later analysis, to connect with several of the most significant clusters.

The source is a man aged 45-60 years in good health and CMV-seronegative. The chain recombines TRBV6-1 with TRBJ2-5; 9 bases line up with TRBD2. Sequencing used PBMCs. This CDR3 is CASSGNLLAGETQYF. As DNA, the CDR3 is TGTGCCAGCAGTGGCAACCTACTAGCGGGAGAGACCCAGTACTTC.